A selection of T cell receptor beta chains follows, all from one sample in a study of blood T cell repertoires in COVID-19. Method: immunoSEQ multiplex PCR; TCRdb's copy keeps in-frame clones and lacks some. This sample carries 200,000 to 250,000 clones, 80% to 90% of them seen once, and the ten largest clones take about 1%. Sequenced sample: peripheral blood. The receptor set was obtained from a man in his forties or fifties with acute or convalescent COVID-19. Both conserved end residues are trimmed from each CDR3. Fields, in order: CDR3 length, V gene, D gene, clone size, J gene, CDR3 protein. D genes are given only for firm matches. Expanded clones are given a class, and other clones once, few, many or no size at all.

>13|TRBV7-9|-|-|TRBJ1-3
ASSLAQGTGNTIY
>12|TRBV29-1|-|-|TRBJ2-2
SVELRPNTGELF
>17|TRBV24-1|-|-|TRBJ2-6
ATSDSRDHSQSGANVLT
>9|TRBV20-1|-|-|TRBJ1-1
SAELDTEAF
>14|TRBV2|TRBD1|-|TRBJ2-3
ASSVGQGRRTDTQY
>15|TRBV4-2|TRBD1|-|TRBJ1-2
ASSPGTGVVQDYGYT
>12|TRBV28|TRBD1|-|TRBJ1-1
ASPGRGLVTEAF
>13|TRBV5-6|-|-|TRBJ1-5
ASSLNRYSNQPQH
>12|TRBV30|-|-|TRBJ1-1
AWTPDRANTEAF
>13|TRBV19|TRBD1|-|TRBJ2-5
ASSTGQGKGETQY
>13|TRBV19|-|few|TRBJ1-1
ASSIVRGGGTEAF
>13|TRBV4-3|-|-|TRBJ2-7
ASSQEASTSREQY
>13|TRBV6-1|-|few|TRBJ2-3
ASSEGQGGPDTQY
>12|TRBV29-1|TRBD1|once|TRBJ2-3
SVAARGLADTQY